A single sample gave rise to the 18 T cell receptor beta chains below, sequenced in a study of cytomegalovirus exposure and HLA in healthy donors. Method: immunoSEQ multiplex PCR; TCRdb's copy keeps in-frame clones and lacks some. The data hold approximately 130,000 clones, with more than 70% observed a single time. Sample: PBMCs. These receptor sequences come from a woman aged 25-40 years in good health and CMV-seronegative.

V is TRBV7-2 and J is TRBJ2-5, with 11 bases lining up with TRBD2. The CDR3 consists of 15 residues. Germline-derived CDR1 and CDR2 are SGHTA and FQGNSA. The ends lost 3 bases at V and 9 bases at J; junction bases unmatched: 9. CDR3 sequence reads: CASSFPTSGKGAQYF. For the CDR3, the DNA is TGTGCCAGCAGCTTCCCGACTAGCGGGAAGGGGGCCCAGTACTTC.

The J gene is TRBJ1-1, the V gene TRBV19; 7 bases are shared with TRBD1. V dropped 3 bases and J dropped 5; count of bases not matched to a gene: 9. Germline V gene data show CDR1 as LNHDA and CDR2 as SQIVND (reference sequence). The CDR3 runs to 15 residues. For the CDR3, the DNA is TGTGCCAGTAGTATCCTAGGGGGCGCAGGGACTGAAGCTTTCTTT. Its protein product is CASSILGGAGTEAFF.

J is TRBJ2-7 and V is TRBV29-1; 7 bases are a match to TRBD1. Trimming at V came to 6 bases and at J to 9 bases, leaving 11 bases not matched to a gene. Germline CDR1 is SQVTM and CDR2 is ANQGSEA. The CDR3 is made up of 12 amino acids. The CDR3 DNA is TGCAGCGTGGGGGACAGCCCCCAGGGGCAGTACTTC. It yields the protein CSVGDSPQGQYF.

The chain links TRBV6-5 to TRBJ1-1; 8 bases align to TRBD1. CDR1 and CDR2 from the germline V gene are MNHEY and SVGAGI. With 2 bases clipped from V and 9 bases from J, the junction kept 8 bases outside the gene matches. The CDR3 is 14 residues long. The CDR3 protein is CASSYGRTGLKAFF. The DNA of the CDR3 is TGTGCCAGCAGTTACGGGAGGACAGGGTTGAAAGCTTTCTTT.

This clone showed up just a few times. V and J are TRBV29-1 and TRBJ2-7; 9 bases map to TRBD1. The V gene end was trimmed by 7 bases and the J gene end by 0 bases; junction bases not matched to a gene: 4. The CDR3 totals 13 residues. Germline CDR1 reads SQVTM; CDR2 reads ANQGSEA. The CDR3: CSARQGGSYEQYF. CDR3 coding DNA: TGCAGCGCACGACAGGGGGGCTCCTACGAGCAGTACTTC.

The chain couples TRBV9 to TRBJ2-1; D remains unclear. The germline V gene has CDR1 SGDLS and CDR2 YYNGEE. Between the trimmed V and J ends, which lost 0 bases and 1 base, there was a span of 8 bases. The CDR3 length is 15 residues. The CDR3 coding sequence is TGTGCCAGCAGCGTAGGAACTACGTCCTACAATGAGCAGTTCTTC. The encoded protein is CASSVGTTSYNEQFF.

The chain employs TRBV6-4 and TRBJ2-1; TRBD2 agrees at 13 bases. There are 15 residues in the CDR3. Germline V gene data show CDR1 as MRHNA and CDR2 as SNTAGT. V was clipped by 5 bases and J by 8 bases; unmatched bases: 6. The CDR3 sequence: CASSRTSGGAHEQFF. The CDR3 nucleotides are TGTGCCAGCAGTCGAACTAGCGGGGGGGCCCATGAGCAGTTCTTC.

The chain recombines TRBV6-5 with TRBJ1-6, with 8 bases identical to TRBD1. The length of the CDR3 is 16 residues. The germline gives CDR1 MNHEY, CDR2 SVGAGI. J gave up 7 bases and V 2 bases, and 7 bases lay outside the gene matches. CDR3 in amino acids: CASSYRRTGRNSPLHF. In DNA form, the CDR3 reads TGTGCCAGCAGTTACCGCAGGACAGGGCGGAATTCACCCCTCCACTTT.

The chain is built from TRBV18 and TRBJ1-2; TRBD1 agrees at 9 bases. The CDR3 has 15 residues. V lost 0 bases to trimming and J lost 1 base; unmatched junction nucleotides: 0. Germline V gene sequence: CDR1 KGHSH, CDR2 LQKENI. The DNA of the CDR3 is TGTGCCAGCTCACCACCGACAGGGGGTAACTATGGCTACACCTTC. It codes for CASSPPTGGNYGYTF.

The V and J genes are TRBV30 and TRBJ1-2; 7 bases are shared with TRBD1. The CDR3 sequence is 17 residues long. Germline CDR1 is GTSNPN and CDR2 is SVGIG (reference sequence). The CDR3 loop reads CAIFRGNRGFTNYGYTF. The CDR3 DNA sequence: TGTGCTATCTTCAGGGGGAACAGGGGCTTTACTAACTATGGCTACACCTTC.

This sequence joins TRBV2 and TRBJ2-3; 9 nucleotides match TRBD1. The CDR3 runs to 16 residues. CDR1 SNHLY and CDR2 FYNNEI come from the germline V gene. J gave up 3 bases and V 3 bases, and 7 bases lay outside the gene matches. CDR3 sequence reads: CASSDLDRGGTDTQYF. In nucleotides, the CDR3 is TGTGCCAGCAGTGATTTGGACAGGGGCGGGACAGATACGCAGTATTTT.

V and J are TRBV6-1 and TRBJ2-3; the D gene is possibly TRBD1 (6 bases). The CDR3 length is 17 residues. V was cut by 4 bases and J by 0 bases, with 17 bases left in between. Germline-derived CDR1 and CDR2 are MNHNS and SASEGT. DNA of the CDR3: TGTGCCAGCAGTGGGGCCGGGACAAGGCTAAGCACAGATACGCAGTATTTT. Encoded protein: CASSGAGTRLSTDTQYF.

The V gene is TRBV4-2, the J gene TRBJ2-7; TRBD2 agrees at 10 bases. Germline V gives CDR1 LGHNA, CDR2 YNFKEQ. This CDR3 has 16 amino acids. The trim removed 3 bases at V and 0 bases at J, leaving 5 bases unmatched. The chain's CDR3 is CASSQGTSESSYEQYF. CDR3 DNA: TGTGCCAGCAGCCAGGGGACTAGCGAAAGCTCCTACGAGCAGTACTTC.

The chain has TRBV4-3 and TRBJ2-3; D may be TRBD2 (5 bases). The CDR3 covers 15 residues. V lost 0 bases and J lost 0, with 7 bases in between. Germline-derived CDR1 and CDR2 are LGHNA and YSLEER. The CDR3 bases are TGCGCCAGCAGCCAAGATAGCGTTAGCACAGATACGCAGTATTTT. Protein sequence: CASSQDSVSTDTQYF.

The rearrangement joins TRBV30 to TRBJ1-6; tentative D call: TRBD1 (6 bases). The CDR3 extends over 15 amino acids. The germline gives CDR1 GTSNPN, CDR2 SVGIG (reference sequence). Trimming removed 0 bases at V and 10 bases at J, with 16 bases between. The CDR3: CAWSVGPAGDSPLHF. The CDR3 coding sequence is TGTGCCTGGAGTGTGGGTCCGGCAGGGGACTCACCCCTCCACTTT.

The chain combines TRBV30 with TRBJ2-2; no firm D call. Germline V gene data show CDR1 as GTSNPN and CDR2 as SVGIG (reference sequence). The CDR3 loop spans 14 amino acids. With 3 bases removed from V and 5 bases from J, the gap between germline ends came to 13 bases. The CDR3 here is CAWRRLSQTGELFF. In nucleotides, the CDR3 is TGTGCCTGGAGAAGACTTTCCCAGACCGGGGAGCTGTTTTTT. Filled out from reference TRBV30 and TRBJ2-2, the complete variable domain reads SQTIHQWPATLVQPVGSPLSLECTVEGTSNPNLYWYRQAAGRGLQLLFYSVGIGQISSEVPQNLSASRPQDRQFILSSKKLLLSDSGFYLCAWRRLSQTGELFFGEGSRLTVL.

The CDR3 loop reads CASSVVGASTDTQYF. In DNA, the CDR3 is TGTGCCAGCAGCGTAGTGGGGGCTAGCACAGATACGCAGTATTTT. J is TRBJ2-3 and V is TRBV9, with a weak D call TRBD1 (6 bases). The CDR3 has 15 residues. Trimming pared 0 bases from V and 0 bases from J, leaving 8 bases between. The germline V gene has CDR1 SGDLS and CDR2 YYNGEE.

The chain couples TRBV11-2 to TRBJ1-5; the D gene is possibly TRBD1 (5 bases). The CDR3 covers 12 residues. V lost 5 bases, J lost 7 bases, and 9 bases lay in between. CDR1 and CDR2 from the germline V gene are SGHAT and FQNNGV. CDR3 bases: TGTGCCAGCAGCCAGGCAGGGCAGCCCCAGCATTTT. Protein sequence: CASSQAGQPQHF.